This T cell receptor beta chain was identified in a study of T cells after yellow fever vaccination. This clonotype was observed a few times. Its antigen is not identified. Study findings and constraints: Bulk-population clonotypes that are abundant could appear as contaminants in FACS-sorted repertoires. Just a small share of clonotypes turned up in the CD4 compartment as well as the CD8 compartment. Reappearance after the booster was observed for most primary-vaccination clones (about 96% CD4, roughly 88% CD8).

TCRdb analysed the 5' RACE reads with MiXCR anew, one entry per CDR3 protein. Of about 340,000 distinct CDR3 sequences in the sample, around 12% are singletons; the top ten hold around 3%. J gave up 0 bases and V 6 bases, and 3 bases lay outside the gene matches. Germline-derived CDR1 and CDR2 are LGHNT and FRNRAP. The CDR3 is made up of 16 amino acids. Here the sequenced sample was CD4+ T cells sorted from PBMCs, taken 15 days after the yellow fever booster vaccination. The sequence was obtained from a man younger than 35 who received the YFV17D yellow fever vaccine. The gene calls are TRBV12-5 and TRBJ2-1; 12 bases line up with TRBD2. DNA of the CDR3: TGTGCTAGTGGGGGGACTAGCGGGCTCTCCTACAATGAGCAGTTCTTC. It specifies CASGGTSGLSYNEQFF.